The table lists the clone carrying this T cell receptor beta chain with a few counts. The data were obtained in a study of blood T cell repertoires in COVID-19. Study at large: There were acute and convalescent COVID-19 samples, and they came from the United States, Italy and Spain. PBMCs, B-cell-depleted T cells, or T cells were the source of the cDNA or gDNA that made up the material.

Original processing notes: Cell counts per sample came from amplifying reference gene primers. Data came from immunoSEQ multiplex PCR; TCRdb stores just in-frame clones and leaves some out. V and J calls and clone size follow that table, whereas D and trimming were derived from the DNA. The sample has approximately 140,000 clones, about 84% seen once. CDR3 length equals 19 residues. J was trimmed by 4 bases and V by 4 bases; bases with no gene match: 19. Germline loops: CDR1 SGDLS, CDR2 YYNGEE. The TCR sequence derives from a woman aged 80 or over in a cohort sampled during active or convalescent COVID-19. Sequencing was done on a sample of peripheral blood. The chain is built from TRBV9 and TRBJ1-3; 8 nucleotides line up with TRBD1. CDR3 bases: TGTGCCAGCAGCCCGGGGACAGGTTGGGGAATTCGCTGGGGAAACACCATATATTTT. Residues: CASSPGTGWGIRWGNTIYF.